The 10 T cell receptor beta chains below come from one sample, sequenced in a study of Graves' ophthalmopathy and Graves' hyperthyroidism. TCR beta CDR3 amplification used RNA transcripts. HTBI primers served in a first-round RT-PCR, which a second-round multiplex PCR followed. TCRdb passed the multiplex PCR reads through MiXCR, listing each CDR3 protein once. The top ten clones hold approximately 10% of a sample with 900,000 to 1,200,000 distinct CDR3 sequences, about 40% of them seen once. Sequencing was done on a sample of peripheral blood or thyroid tissue (not recorded which). These receptors were collected from an adult man with Graves' hyperthyroidism.

This clonotype was picked up a small number of times. This sequence joins TRBV24-1 and TRBJ1-5; no firm D call. CDR1 and CDR2 from the germline V gene are KGHDR and SFDVKD. Trimming stripped 9 bases from V and 0 bases from J, with 14 bases between. The CDR3 totals 15 residues. In DNA, the CDR3 is TGTGCCACCGTGCCATGGTTCTATAGCAATCAGCCCCAGCATTTT. Translation gives CATVPWFYSNQPQHF.

The V call is TRBV5-5, the J call TRBJ1-2; D uncertain. The CDR3 contains 14 residues. Germline values: CDR1 SGHKS, CDR2 YYEKEE (reference sequence). Trimming stripped 4 bases from V and 2 bases from J, with 12 bases between. CDR3 DNA sequence: TGTGCCAGCAGCATAAGAACAACAAACTATGGCTACACCTTC. This gives the protein CASSIRTTNYGYTF.

The V and J genes are TRBV12-3 or TRBV12-4 and TRBJ2-7, with D possibly TRBD2 on 7 matching bases. Trimming removed 5 bases from V and 3 bases from J, with 20 bases in between. The CDR3 has 16 amino acids. The CDR3 reads CASSRGVGGHVYEQYF. CDR3 DNA: TGTGCCAGCAGTAGAGGCGTCGGGGGGCACGTCTACGAGCAGTACTTC.

This clonotype was counted a few times. The chain couples TRBV6-5 to TRBJ1-6; TRBD1 matches 10 bases. Germline V gene data show CDR1 as MNHEY and CDR2 as SVGAGI. J was trimmed by 7 bases and V by 5 bases; bases with no gene match: 8. The CDR3 is made up of 16 amino acids. CDR3 residues: CASSGLDRGRNSPLHF. The DNA for the CDR3 is TGTGCCAGCAGTGGATTAGACAGGGGGCGAAATTCACCCCTCCACTTT.

This clonotype was seen a handful of times. The chain combines TRBV7-3 with TRBJ2-2, with D unclear. The V and J ends lost 1 base and 6 bases respectively, with 12 bases between them. Germline V lookup: CDR1 SGHTA, CDR2 FQGTGA. The length of the CDR3 is 15 residues. This chain's CDR3 is CASSLSASGAGELFF. The CDR3 DNA reads as TGTGCCAGCAGCTTAAGCGCCTCCGGCGCCGGGGAGCTGTTTTTT.

The V call is TRBV7-8, the J call TRBJ2-5; 7 bases fit TRBD1. The germline gives CDR1 SGHVS, CDR2 FQNEAQ. J gave up 5 bases and V 3 bases, and 15 bases lay outside the gene matches. This CDR3 is 17 amino acids long. CDR3 amino acids: CASSFGLGQDSGETQYF. CDR3 DNA sequence: TGTGCCAGCAGCTTTGGCCTAGGACAGGACTCGGGGGAGACCCAGTACTTC.

Many counts were recorded for this clonotype. This sequence joins TRBV4-1 and TRBJ1-5; 10 bases match TRBD1. Germline CDR1 and CDR2: MGHRA and YSYEKL. The CDR3 covers 15 residues. The ends lost 3 bases at V and 6 bases at J; junction bases unmatched: 5. The CDR3 region has the DNA TGCGCCAGCAGCCAGGGACAGGGGTTGGGTCAGCCCCAGCATTTT. Amino acid sequence: CASSQGQGLGQPQHF.

Comment on this clonotype: This could be a read error, since a much larger clone is one nucleotide away. The J gene is TRBJ2-7, the V gene TRBV10-1; D tentatively fits TRBD1 or TRBD2 (5 bases each). The V gene's germline CDR1 is WNHNN and CDR2 SYGVQD (reference sequence). CDR3 length equals 15 residues. V was pared by 0 bases and J by 2 bases, with 11 bases between. The CDR3 region is CASSESQPGPYEQYF. The CDR3 region has the DNA TGCGCCAGCAGTGAGTCCCAGCCGGGGCCCTACGAGCAGTACTTC.

This clonotype was picked up many times. The rearrangement links TRBV12-3 or TRBV12-4 to TRBJ2-5, with 11 bases aligning to TRBD2. CDR3 length: 15 amino acids. Germline trimming cut 6 bases from V and 4 bases from J; bases unmatched to any gene: 7. CDR3 loop: CASSLGTSGRETQYF. Written as DNA, the CDR3 is TGTGCCAGCAGCTTGGGAACTAGCGGGAGAGAGACCCAGTACTTC.

This clonotype was found many times. This chain joins TRBV29-1 and TRBJ2-5; D remains ambiguous. V was trimmed by 5 bases and J by 1 base, leaving 8 bases between them. This CDR3 comprises 12 residues. Germline V gene data show CDR1 as SQVTM and CDR2 as ANQGSEA. CDR3 loop: CSVLTGQETQYF. CDR3 in DNA: TGCAGCGTTCTGACTGGCCAAGAGACCCAGTACTTC.